A single sample gave rise to the 17 T cell receptor beta chains below, sequenced in a study of naive and memory T cell subsets. The SP2 primer and nested alpha and beta constant region primers amplified ligated cDNA in four rounds. TCRdb called the 5' RACE reads again in MiXCR, with one record for every CDR3 protein. Seen here are roughly 48,000 distinct CDR3 sequences, 4% to 5% observed once, and the top ten hold around 0.8%. TCR cDNA received a 3' ligated oligonucleotide that carried a UMI. The receptors were gathered from a female donor in good health.

This clonotype showed up many times. The chain uses TRBV6-4 and TRBJ2-1; D remains ambiguous. Germline V gene data show CDR1 as MRHNA and CDR2 as SNTAGT. V lost 4 bases and J lost 9, with 10 bases in between. This CDR3 contains 12 residues. CDR3 residues: CASSVGASEQFF. As DNA, the CDR3 is TGTGCCAGCAGTGTCGGAGCTAGTGAGCAGTTCTTC.

This clonotype was seen repeatedly, ten times or more. The rearrangement links TRBV28 to TRBJ1-2; tentative D call: TRBD1 (5 bases). The CDR3 is made up of 13 amino acids. Germline loops: CDR1 MDHEN, CDR2 SYDVKM. V shed 2 bases and J shed 5 bases, with 9 bases lying between them. In nucleotides, the CDR3 is TGTGCCAGCAGTTTAGCAGGGACTTATGGCTACACCTTC. It codes for CASSLAGTYGYTF.

This clonotype was seen many times. The chain employs TRBV20-1 and TRBJ2-3, with 8 bases aligning to TRBD2. The CDR3 sequence is 14 residues long. Germline V lookup: CDR1 DFQATT, CDR2 SNEGSKA (reference sequence). J lost 2 bases, V lost 3 bases, and 4 bases had no gene match. CDR3: CSARGTRNTDTQYF. The CDR3 bases are TGCAGTGCTAGGGGGACTAGAAACACAGATACGCAGTATTTT.

This chain links TRBV7-9 with TRBJ2-7, with TRBD2 matching over 8 bases. The V and J ends lost 5 bases and 3 bases, in that order; junction bases with no gene match: 6. CDR1 and CDR2 (germline): SEHNR, FQNEAQ (reference sequence). This CDR3 has 14 amino acids. CDR3 nucleotides: TGTGCCAGCAGCCCGCCGGGGGGGATCTACGAGCAGTACTTC. Residues: CASSPPGGIYEQYF.

A note on this clonotype: A much larger clone is a single base away; this may be a read error. This chain links TRBV6-2 or TRBV6-3 with TRBJ2-7; unclear D gene. CDR1 and CDR2 from the germline V gene are MNHEY and SVGEGT. This CDR3 has 14 residues. The CDR3 DNA is TGTGTCAGCAGTTACACTCACGGCACCTACGAGCAGTACTTC. Its translation is CVSSYTHGTYEQYF.

In this sample, this clonotype turned up many times. The chain is built from TRBV25-1 and TRBJ2-4; 8 nucleotides line up with TRBD1. This CDR3 has 15 amino acids. With 1 base clipped from V and 8 bases from J, the junction kept 7 bases outside the gene matches. Germline V gene lookup returns CDR1 MGHDK and CDR2 SYGVNS. CDR3 nucleotides: TGTGCCAGCAGTGAATTAAGACAGGGGTCGTACATTCAGTACTTC. This gives the protein CASSELRQGSYIQYF.

This clonotype has a count of ten or more. The V and J genes are TRBV28 and TRBJ2-5; tentative D call: TRBD1 (6 bases). Trimming cost V 3 bases and J 5 bases, with 16 bases left between them. The CDR3 runs 15 residues. Germline CDR1 and CDR2: MDHEN and SYDVKM. The chain's CDR3 is CASSLGRGAGETQYF. The CDR3 nucleotides read TGTGCCAGCAGTTTGGGCAGGGGCGCAGGGGAGACCCAGTACTTC. Combining the CDR3 with reference TRBV28 and TRBJ2-5 gives the whole variable domain DVKVTQSSRYLVKRTGEKVFLECVQDMDHENMFWYRQDPGLGLRLIYFSYDVKMKEKGDIPEGYSVSREKKERFSLILESASTNQTSMYLCASSLGRGAGETQYFGPGTRLLVL.

This clonotype was counted ten times or more. The rearrangement uses TRBV14 and TRBJ2-7; no definite D call. The germline V and J ends were trimmed by 0 bases and 3 bases, with 12 bases remaining between them. The CDR3 consists of 15 residues. Germline CDR1 and CDR2: SGHDN and FVKESK. CDR3 in DNA: TGTGCCAGCAGCCAAGAATTAAGCCCCCACTACGAGCAGTACTTC. This codes for CASSQELSPHYEQYF.

This clonotype has at least ten counts. This rearrangement joins TRBV30 to TRBJ2-1; D is unresolved. The CDR3 is 10 amino acids. CDR1 and CDR2 from the germline V gene are GTSNPN and SVGIG (reference sequence). V was cut by 2 bases and J by 9 bases, with 5 bases left in between. The CDR3 protein is CAWSRGEQFF. In DNA, the CDR3 is TGTGCCTGGAGTCGCGGTGAGCAGTTCTTC.

V gene TRBV7-2 combines with J gene TRBJ2-1, with 9 bases aligning to TRBD2. The CDR3 length is 14 residues. V shed 5 bases and J 7 bases; nucleotides not matched to a gene: 6. Germline V gives CDR1 SGHTA, CDR2 FQGNSA. CDR3 sequence (DNA): TGTGCCAGCAGCCGTCGAGCGGGAGGTAATGAGCAGTTCTTC. It translates to CASSRRAGGNEQFF.

This clonotype has at least ten counts. This chain joins TRBV19 and TRBJ2-3; no clear D. The CDR3 length is 13 residues. Germline CDR1 is LNHDA and CDR2 is SQIVND (reference sequence). V dropped 7 bases and J dropped 6 bases, with 14 bases sitting between them. CDR3 region: CASTQNVLDTQYF. The CDR3 DNA reads TGTGCCAGTACCCAAAATGTTCTGGATACGCAGTATTTT.

This clonotype occurred many times. J is TRBJ2-5 and V is TRBV10-3, with D possibly being TRBD2 (5 bases). This CDR3 is built from 14 residues. Trimming cost V 8 bases and J 3 bases, with 16 bases left between them. The germline CDR1 and CDR2 sequences are ENHRY and SYGVKD. The CDR3 loop reads CAIGPGRSKETQYF. DNA for the CDR3: TGTGCCATCGGACCGGGAAGATCTAAAGAGACCCAGTACTTC.

This clonotype was seen ten or more times. The chain has TRBV29-1 and TRBJ2-1; weak D call: TRBD2 (6 bases). The CDR3 totals 12 residues. V was pared by 7 bases and J by 9 bases, with 16 bases between. The germline V gene has CDR1 SQVTM and CDR2 ANQGSEA. For the CDR3, the DNA is TGCAGCGCCCGGCTGACTAGTCCTGAGCAGTTCTTC. Translated, it gives CSARLTSPEQFF.

Ten or more counts support this clonotype. The J gene is TRBJ2-7, the V gene TRBV7-9; 11 bases are a match to TRBD2. Germline V gene sequence: CDR1 SEHNR, CDR2 FQNEAQ (reference sequence). CDR3 length: 16 amino acids. V lost 1 base, J lost 1 base, and 3 bases stayed unmatched. Written as DNA, the CDR3 is TGTGCCAGCAGCTTAGGGGGACTAGCGGAGTCCTACGAGCAGTACTTC. It specifies CASSLGGLAESYEQYF.

This clonotype came up many times. This chain uses TRBV21-1 with TRBJ2-7. TRBV21-1 is labeled a pseudogene. The CDR3 has 11 amino acids. Written as DNA, the CDR3 is TGTGCCAGCAGCAAAGTCGGCGAGCAGTACTTC. Protein: CASSKVGEQYF.

This clonotype was detected ten times or more. The chain uses TRBV29-1 and TRBJ2-1, with 11 positions matching TRBD1. The V segment lost 0 bases and the J segment 2 bases; nucleotides outside the gene matches: 3. This CDR3 comprises 16 residues. Germline CDR1 SQVTM, CDR2 ANQGSEA. The chain's CDR3 is CSVEERTGGAYNEQFF. CDR3 DNA: TGCAGCGTTGAAGAAAGGACAGGGGGCGCCTACAATGAGCAGTTCTTC.

The sample holds many counts of this clonotype. The chain uses TRBV5-6 and TRBJ2-7; 7 bases fit TRBD1. Germline V gene lookup returns CDR1 SGHDT and CDR2 YYEEEE. After removal of 0 bases from V and 1 base from J, the junction contained 4 bases not matched to a gene. The CDR3 extends over 15 amino acids. CDR3: CASSLGQGKSYEQYF. The CDR3 nucleotides read TGTGCCAGCAGCTTGGGACAGGGTAAATCCTACGAGCAGTACTTC.